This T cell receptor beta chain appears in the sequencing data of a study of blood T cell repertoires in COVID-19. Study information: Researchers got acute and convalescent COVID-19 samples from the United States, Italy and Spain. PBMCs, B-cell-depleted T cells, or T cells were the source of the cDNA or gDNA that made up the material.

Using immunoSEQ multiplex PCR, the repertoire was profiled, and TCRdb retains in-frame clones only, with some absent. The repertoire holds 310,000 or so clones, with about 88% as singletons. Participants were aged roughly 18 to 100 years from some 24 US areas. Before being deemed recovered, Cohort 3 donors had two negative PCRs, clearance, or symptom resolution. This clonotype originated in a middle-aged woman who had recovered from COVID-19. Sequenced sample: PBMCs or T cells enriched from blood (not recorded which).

CDR3 DNA sequence: TGTGCCAGCAGTGAAGCGCTGGGGGGCGAGCAGTACTTC. This gives the protein CASSEALGGEQYF. The chain joins TRBV2 to TRBJ2-7, with D possibly TRBD2 on 6 matching bases. The CDR3 covers 13 residues. Per germline, CDR1 SNHLY and CDR2 FYNNEI. Trimming took 0 bases from V and 6 from J, leaving 9 bases between them. Supplemented by reference TRBV2 and TRBJ2-7, the full variable domain reads EPEVTQTPSHQVTQMGQEVILRCVPISNHLYFYWYRQILGQKVEFLVSFYNNEISEKSEIFDDQFSVERPDGSNFTLKIRSTKLEDSAMYFCASSEALGGEQYFGPGTRLTVT.